The 23 T cell receptor beta chains in this list originate from one sample, sequenced in a study of early T cells in non-severe SARS-CoV-2 infection. TCRdb re-derived calls from the 5' RACE reads in MiXCR, one entry per CDR3 protein. The data show about 66,000 distinct CDR3 sequences, 13% seen once. Sequenced sample: whole blood. Every receptor here comes from an adult who was a healthcare worker with PCR-confirmed SARS-CoV-2 infection or an uninfected control (not recorded which).

J is TRBJ1-1 and V is TRBV11-1; D is undetermined. V was shortened by 5 bases and J by 1 base, with 11 bases between the two germline ends. The CDR3 spans 14 residues. Germline CDR1 and CDR2: SGHAT and FQDESV (reference sequence). The CDR3 is CASSPQSKNTEAFF. In DNA, the CDR3 is TGTGCCAGCAGCCCACAGAGTAAGAACACTGAAGCTTTCTTT.

This clonotype was recorded a few times. The chain has TRBV3-1 and TRBJ1-2; D remains ambiguous. V was pared by 1 base and J by 6 bases, with 9 bases between. The CDR3 has 13 amino acids. Germline values: CDR1 LGHDT, CDR2 YNNKEL (reference sequence). DNA of the CDR3: TGTGCCAGCAGCCAAGTCGACATGAATGGCTACACCTTC. Protein: CASSQVDMNGYTF.

The CDR3 coding sequence is TGTGCCAGCAGCCTAGCCCTTGGAAGGAAGGGGGTGGTCAAAAACATTCAGTACTTC. Translating it yields CASSLALGRKGVVKNIQYF. The chain is built from TRBV16 and TRBJ2-4; D possibly corresponds to TRBD1 (6 bases). Trimming took off 4 bases at V and 3 bases at J, with 25 bases between the two ends. The CDR3 sequence is 19 residues long. Germline assignment: CDR1 KGHSY and CDR2 FQNENV.

The chain carries TRBV7-6 and TRBJ2-3; no definite D call. The germline V gene has CDR1 SGHVS and CDR2 FNYEAQ. Trimming removed 5 bases at V and 2 bases at J, with 23 bases between. This CDR3 is built from 18 residues. CDR3 sequence: CASSVRTERAVYTDTQYF. CDR3 sequence (DNA): TGTGCCAGCAGCGTTAGAACCGAAAGAGCCGTATACACAGATACGCAGTATTTT.

This clonotype was detected ten times or more. This chain uses TRBV27 with TRBJ2-1, with 10 bases lining up with TRBD2. V lost 3 bases, J lost 4 bases, and 9 bases stayed unmatched. In germline, CDR1 is MNHEY, CDR2 SMNVEV (reference sequence). CDR3 length: 17 residues. The CDR3 sequence is CASSLFTSGVGYNEQFF. CDR3 sequence (DNA): TGTGCCAGCAGTTTGTTTACTAGCGGGGTTGGGTACAATGAGCAGTTCTTC.

This clonotype was detected many times. The genes are TRBV4-3 and TRBJ2-3; 11 bases align to TRBD2. The length of the CDR3 is 16 residues. Germline V gene data show CDR1 as LGHNA and CDR2 as YSLEER. The V segment lost 0 bases and the J segment 7 bases; nucleotides outside the gene matches: 6. The CDR3 DNA sequence: TGCGCCAGCAGCCAAGAGGTTAGCGGGAGGGCCAATACGCAGTATTTT. Translation gives CASSQEVSGRANTQYF.

This clonotype was counted a few times. The rearrangement joins TRBV20-1 to TRBJ1-1; 9 positions match TRBD1. The CDR3 is 13 residues long. Germline CDR1 and CDR2: DFQATT and SNEGSKA (reference sequence). The V segment lost 5 bases and the J segment 3 bases; nucleotides outside the gene matches: 4. In nucleotides, the CDR3 is TGCAGTGCTGCACGGACAGGGGACACTGAAGCTTTCTTT. Its protein product is CSAARTGDTEAFF.

In this sample, this clonotype turned up many times. The chain employs TRBV20-1 and TRBJ2-2; 9 bases agree with TRBD2. Germline CDR1 DFQATT, CDR2 SNEGSKA (reference sequence). The CDR3 is 19 residues long. V was clipped by 0 bases and J by 7 bases; unmatched bases: 18. CDR3 loop: CSARDKFRREGLADGELFF. Here the CDR3 DNA reads TGCAGTGCTAGAGATAAGTTTAGGCGGGAGGGCCTCGCGGACGGGGAGCTGTTTTTT.

The rearrangement uses TRBV7-2 and TRBJ1-6; D unresolved. This CDR3 is built from 13 residues. Germline CDR1 and CDR2: SGHTA and FQGNSA. Trimming took off 1 base at V and 8 bases at J, with 6 bases between the two ends. The CDR3: CASSLERDSPLHF. The CDR3 region has the DNA TGTGCCAGCAGCTTAGAACGGGATTCACCCCTCCACTTT.

This clonotype was observed a few times. The V and J genes are TRBV6-6 and TRBJ2-5; D is ambiguous. Per the germline V gene, CDR1 is MNHNY and CDR2 is SVGAGI (reference sequence). This CDR3 has 12 residues. With 4 bases removed from V and 7 bases from J, the gap between germline ends came to 10 bases. CDR3 sequence (DNA): TGTGCCAGCAGTTTGGAGCGCACGACCCAGTACTTC. Protein: CASSLERTTQYF.

The rearrangement joins TRBV29-1 to TRBJ2-5; no clear D. The germline V and J ends were trimmed by 4 bases and 2 bases, with 8 bases remaining between them. The CDR3 has 12 amino acids. CDR1 is SQVTM, CDR2 ANQGSEA, per germline. Here the CDR3 DNA reads TGCAGCGTTGCGGAGCAACAAGAGACCCAGTACTTC. Its protein is CSVAEQQETQYF.

This rearrangement joins TRBV27 to TRBJ2-6; D remains ambiguous. V lost 5 bases and J 3 bases, leaving 11 bases between the germline ends. The CDR3 is 15 residues long. CDR1 is MNHEY and CDR2 is SMNVEV in the germline V gene (reference sequence). CDR3 sequence reads: CASSHISFGANVLTF. The CDR3 DNA is TGTGCCAGCAGTCATATTAGCTTTGGGGCCAACGTCCTGACTTTC.

The V and J genes are TRBV5-1 and TRBJ1-1; no reliable D call. The CDR3 covers 11 residues. With 5 bases removed from V and 4 bases from J, the gap between germline ends came to 6 bases. Germline V gene data show CDR1 as SGHRS and CDR2 as YFSETQ. CDR3 nucleotide sequence: TGCGCCAGCAGGATCGGCACTGAAGCTTTCTTT. Translated, it gives CASRIGTEAFF.

The chain recombines TRBV7-2 with TRBJ2-3; 13 bases are shared with TRBD2. This CDR3 has 20 amino acids. V lost 2 bases to trimming and J lost 4 bases; unmatched junction nucleotides: 15. Germline CDR1 is SGHTA and CDR2 is FQGNSA. The DNA of the CDR3 is TGTGCCAGCAGCTTATCGGGCAGGCAGACTAGCGGGAGGCCGGCAGATACGCAGTATTTT. The encoded protein is CASSLSGRQTSGRPADTQYF. The full variable domain, with the rest looked up from reference TRBV7-2 and TRBJ2-3, is GAGVSQSPSNKVTEKGKDVELRCDPISGHTALYWYRQSLGQGLEFLIYFQGNSAPDKSGLPSDRFSAERTGGSVSTLTIQRTQQEDSAVYLCASSLSGRQTSGRPADTQYFGPGTRLTVL.

The count of this clonotype is one. The chain uses TRBV6-5 and TRBJ1-1; tentatively, D is TRBD1 (5 bases). The ends were cut back, 1 base at V and 4 bases at J, with 16 bases in the middle. Germline-derived CDR1 and CDR2 are MNHEY and SVGAGI. CDR3 length equals 16 residues. The CDR3 sequence: CASSYLAGAGSTEAFF. CDR3 nucleotide sequence: TGTGCCAGCAGTTACTTAGCTGGGGCGGGTAGCACTGAAGCTTTCTTT.

The sample holds many counts of this clonotype. This chain connects TRBV6-1 to TRBJ1-3; D is ambiguous. The CDR3 sequence is 14 residues long. V dropped 3 bases and J dropped 7 bases, with 13 bases sitting between them. Germline CDR1 reads MNHNS; CDR2 reads SASEGT. In nucleotides, the CDR3 is TGTGCCAGCAGTGAGCAGAAAGGGATGAACACCATATATTTT. It yields the protein CASSEQKGMNTIYF.

This clonotype was picked up a small number of times. This sequence joins TRBV7-3 and TRBJ2-1, with 13 bases identical to TRBD2. The CDR3 sequence is 15 residues long. J lost 9 bases, V lost 8 bases, and 10 bases had no gene match. CDR1 is SGHTA and CDR2 is FQGTGA in the germline V gene. The CDR3 nucleotides read TGTGCCAGCGGCCGAATAGGACTAGCGGGAGTTGAGCAGTTCTTC. This translates into CASGRIGLAGVEQFF.

The chain employs TRBV2 and TRBJ2-3; 8 bases are a match to TRBD1. With V trimmed by 3 bases and J by 1 base, 3 bases remained unmatched. Germline CDR1 reads SNHLY; CDR2 reads FYNNEI. The CDR3 length is 15 residues. CDR3 DNA: TGTGCCAGCAGTGAGGTGGGACAGGGCACAGATACGCAGTATTTT. Its protein product is CASSEVGQGTDTQYF.

The CDR3 sequence: CASSRAGGANVLTF. CDR3 DNA sequence: TGTGCCAGCAGCCGGGCCGGAGGGGCCAACGTCCTGACTTTC. The chain employs TRBV14 and TRBJ2-6; D gene ambiguous. The CDR3 contains 14 residues. Trimming took off 4 bases at V and 4 bases at J, with 8 bases between the two ends. Germline values: CDR1 SGHDN, CDR2 FVKESK.

This clonotype was counted many times. This chain uses TRBV19 with TRBJ2-1; 9 positions agree with TRBD1. Germline assignment: CDR1 LNHDA and CDR2 SQIVND (reference sequence). The CDR3 consists of 16 residues. Trimming took 6 bases from V and 1 from J; bases not matched to a gene: 7. The CDR3 loop reads CASSPRGTGSYNEQFF. As DNA, the CDR3 is TGTGCCAGTAGCCCCCGAGGGACAGGGTCCTACAATGAGCAGTTCTTC. Full variable domain (missing parts from reference TRBV19 and TRBJ2-1): DGGITQSPKYLFRKEGQNVTLSCEQNLNHDAMYWYRQDPGQGLRLIYYSQIVNDFQKGDIAEGYSVSREKKESFPLTVTSAQKNPTAFYLCASSPRGTGSYNEQFFGPGTRLTVL.

This clonotype was found many times. V gene TRBV29-1 combines with J gene TRBJ1-1, with 9 bases that match TRBD1. The germline V gene has CDR1 SQVTM and CDR2 ANQGSEA. V lost 6 bases to trimming and J lost 4 bases; unmatched junction nucleotides: 9. The CDR3 is made up of 14 amino acids. CDR3 nucleotides: TGCAGCGTATCTAACAGGGGGCGGGGCACTGAAGCTTTCTTT. Translating it yields CSVSNRGRGTEAFF.

This clonotype came up many times. The chain couples TRBV28 to TRBJ1-2; D might be TRBD1 (6 bases). This CDR3 has 14 amino acids. The ends were cut back, 5 bases at V and 8 bases at J, with 18 bases in the middle. From germline, CDR1 is MDHEN and CDR2 SYDVKM. The CDR3 DNA follows: TGTGCCAGCAGTCGTCGACAGGTTTTTGGGGGCTACACCTTC. This encodes CASSRRQVFGGYTF.

This sequence joins TRBV11-2 and TRBJ2-3, with 9 bases fitting TRBD2. Germline trimming cut 4 bases from V and 2 bases from J; bases unmatched to any gene: 10. Germline V gene sequence: CDR1 SGHAT, CDR2 FQNNGV. The CDR3 totals 17 residues. CDR3 protein: CASSSGPLAGSTDTQYF. CDR3 nucleotides: TGTGCCAGCAGCTCGGGGCCCCTAGCGGGATCCACAGATACGCAGTATTTT.